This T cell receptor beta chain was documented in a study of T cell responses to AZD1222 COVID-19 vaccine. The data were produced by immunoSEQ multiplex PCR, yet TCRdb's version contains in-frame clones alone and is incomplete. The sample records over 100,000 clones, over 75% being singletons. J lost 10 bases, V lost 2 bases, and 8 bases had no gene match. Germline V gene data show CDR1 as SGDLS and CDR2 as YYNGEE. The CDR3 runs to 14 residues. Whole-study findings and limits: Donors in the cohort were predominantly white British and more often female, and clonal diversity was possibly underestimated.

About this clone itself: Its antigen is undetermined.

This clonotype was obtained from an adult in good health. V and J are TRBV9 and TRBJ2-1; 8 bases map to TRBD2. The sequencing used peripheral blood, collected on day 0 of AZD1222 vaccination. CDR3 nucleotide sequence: TGTGCCAGCAGCGTGAATAGCGGGACGGCGGAGCAGTTCTTC. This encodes CASSVNSGTAEQFF.